This entry lists 8 T cell receptor beta chains sequenced from one sample in a study of blood T cell repertoires in COVID-19. The protocol was immunoSEQ multiplex PCR, while the TCRdb copy is restricted to in-frame clones and leaves out a portion. The data hold tens of thousands of clones, with 90% to 95% observed a single time. Sequencing input: peripheral blood. The origin of the receptors is a human donor in a cohort sampled during active COVID-19.

The V call is TRBV28, the J call TRBJ1-1, with 7 bases matching TRBD1. Germline trimming cut 8 bases from V and 1 base from J; bases unmatched to any gene: 10. CDR3 length: 15 amino acids. The germline V gene has CDR1 MDHEN and CDR2 SYDVKM. The CDR3 DNA sequence: TGTGCCAGCTCCGGGGGGGGGACAGCGAACACTGAAGCTTTCTTT. Translated: CASSGGGTANTEAFF.

J is TRBJ1-4 and V is TRBV7-8, with D uncertain. The CDR3 sequence is 14 residues long. The ends were cut back, 1 base at V and 5 bases at J, with 8 bases in the middle. Germline V lookup: CDR1 SGHVS, CDR2 FQNEAQ. In nucleotides, the CDR3 is TGTGCCAGCAGCTTAGTAGGAGGGAATGAAAAACTGTTTTTT. It is translated as CASSLVGGNEKLFF.

This chain links TRBV3-1 (or the pseudogene TRBV3-2) with TRBJ2-1; 14 bases fit TRBD2. V lost 2 bases to trimming and J lost 8 bases; unmatched junction nucleotides: 14. Germline values: CDR1 LGHDT, CDR2 YNNKEL (reference sequence). The CDR3 consists of 19 residues. CDR3 amino acids: CASSQISPRLAGGGDEQFF. As DNA, the CDR3 is TGTGCCAGCAGCCAAATCAGCCCCCGACTAGCGGGAGGGGGGGATGAGCAGTTCTTC.

The rearrangement joins TRBV6-5 to TRBJ1-1, with D unclear. Germline lookup yields CDR1 MNHEY and CDR2 SVGAGI. The length of the CDR3 is 13 residues. Trimming stripped 2 bases from V and 6 bases from J, with 10 bases between. In DNA, the CDR3 is TGTGCCAGCAGTTACGCGGTGTGGGCTGAAGCTTTCTTT. Translated: CASSYAVWAEAFF.

This chain connects TRBV11-1 to TRBJ2-5; a possible D gene is TRBD2 (5 bases). The V end lost 2 bases, the J end lost 5 bases, and 18 bases lay between the germline ends. Germline V CDR1 and CDR2: SGHAT, FQDESV (reference sequence). The CDR3 has 16 residues. Here the CDR3 DNA reads TGTGCCAGCAGCTTAAACGGGGTGACGCTAACGGAGACCCAGTACTTC. It specifies CASSLNGVTLTETQYF. Filled out from reference TRBV11-1 and TRBJ2-5, the complete variable domain reads EAEVAQSPRYKITEKSQAVAFWCDPISGHATLYWYRQILGQGPELLVQFQDESVVDDSQLPKDRFSAERLKGVDSTLKIQPAELGDSAMYLCASSLNGVTLTETQYFGPGTRLLVL.

A single count supports this clone. V gene TRBV24-1 combines with J gene TRBJ2-7; 12 bases line up with TRBD1. Germline V lookup: CDR1 KGHDR, CDR2 SFDVKD. V shed 4 bases and J 6 bases; nucleotides not matched to a gene: 6. The CDR3 runs to 15 residues. The CDR3 nucleotides read TGTGCCACCAGTGACCCCGGGACAGGGGGCAGCGAGCAGTACTTC. Translating gives CATSDPGTGGSEQYF.

This rearrangement joins TRBV6-6 to TRBJ2-2, with 8 bases lining up with TRBD2. J lost 6 bases, V lost 0 bases, and 6 bases had no gene match. The germline V gene has CDR1 MNHNY and CDR2 SVGAGI (reference sequence). This CDR3 has 16 amino acids. CDR3 residues: CASSYSLGGAPGELFF. The CDR3 DNA is TGTGCCAGCAGTTACTCACTCGGGGGGGCCCCCGGGGAGCTGTTTTTT.

The V call is TRBV9, the J call TRBJ2-5, with 7 bases fitting TRBD2. Germline V gives CDR1 SGDLS, CDR2 YYNGEE. This CDR3 spans 18 amino acids. V shed 2 bases, J shed 4 bases, and the junction held 17 bases outside the gene matches. This chain's CDR3 is CASSVAPLPAGPGETQYF. The CDR3 DNA sequence: TGTGCCAGCAGCGTGGCCCCCCTGCCAGCGGGACCTGGAGAGACCCAGTACTTC.